This passage covers 21 T cell receptor beta chains from one sample sequenced in a study of blood T cell repertoires in COVID-19. TCRdb's copy holds only in-frame clones and misses some; the assay was immunoSEQ multiplex PCR. Of approximately 390,000 clones listed, 88% were seen once; the top ten hold approximately 2.1%. What was sequenced was PBMCs or T cells enriched from blood (not recorded which). All receptors derive from a woman aged 40 to 49 with acute COVID-19.

This clone was observed a handful of times. The chain couples TRBV6-1 to TRBJ1-2, with no clear D. The ends were cut back, 1 base at V and 0 bases at J, with 12 bases in the middle. The length of the CDR3 is 16 residues. CDR1 MNHNS and CDR2 SASEGT come from the germline V gene. The CDR3 region has the DNA TGTGCCAGCAGTGAAGACCGTCCTAGTACTAACTATGGCTACACCTTC. Protein product: CASSEDRPSTNYGYTF.

This clone has more than one count but fewer than ten. CDR3 nucleotides: TGCAGCGTTGACACAGGGGGTGACAATCAGCCCCAGCATTTT. Protein: CSVDTGGDNQPQHF. The V call is TRBV29-1, the J call TRBJ1-5; 8 nucleotides line up with TRBD1. Germline trimming cut 3 bases from V and 3 bases from J; bases unmatched to any gene: 4. Germline CDR1 reads SQVTM; CDR2 reads ANQGSEA. The CDR3 is 14 amino acids.

Remarks on this clone: This sample also contains other DNA sequences that code for the same CDR3. The V call is TRBV20-1, the J call TRBJ2-7; D not resolved. V was shortened by 3 bases and J by 2 bases, with 8 bases between the two germline ends. CDR1 and CDR2 (germline): DFQATT, SNEGSKA (reference sequence). This CDR3 has 12 amino acids. CDR3 amino acids: CSASQAPYEQYF. CDR3 in DNA: TGCAGTGCTAGTCAAGCTCCCTACGAGCAGTACTTC.

V gene TRBV5-1 combines with J gene TRBJ1-1; D call uncertain. The V gene lost 0 bases and the J gene lost 8 bases, with 11 bases spanning the gap. The germline CDR1 and CDR2 sequences are SGHRS and YFSETQ. CDR3 length: 13 amino acids. DNA for the CDR3: TGCGCCAGCAGCTTGGACAGTTCGAGCGAAGCTTTCTTT. Translating it yields CASSLDSSSEAFF.

The V and J genes are TRBV7-9 and TRBJ1-1; 8 bases align to TRBD1. V was pared by 4 bases and J by 5 bases, with 3 bases of the junction left unmatched. The germline V gene encodes CDR1 SEHNR and CDR2 FQNEAQ (reference sequence). The CDR3 is 13 amino acids. In DNA form, the CDR3 reads TGTGCCAGCAGCTACGACAGGGGTACTGAAGCTTTCTTT. It codes for CASSYDRGTEAFF.

The V and J genes are TRBV21-1 and TRBJ1-5; the D call in the table, TRBD1, was not verified against the DNA. TRBV21-1 is deemed a pseudogene. CDR3 size: 17 residues. The CDR3 is CASSNLPRDRRNQPQHF. CDR3 coding DNA: TGTGCCAGCAGCAACTTGCCCCGGGACAGGAGAAATCAGCCCCAGCATTTT.

This sequence joins TRBV5-6 and TRBJ2-7; 9 bases fit TRBD1. J gave up 5 bases and V 6 bases, and 15 bases lay outside the gene matches. The CDR3 is 16 amino acids. CDR1 is SGHDT, CDR2 YYEEEE, per germline. CDR3 in amino acids: CASNRGRSLVSNEQYF. In DNA form, the CDR3 reads TGTGCCAGCAACAGGGGGCGCTCCCTGGTTTCTAACGAGCAGTACTTC.

The chain is built from TRBV9 and TRBJ1-3; 8 positions agree with TRBD1. This CDR3 region has 15 residues. Germline CDR1 reads SGDLS; CDR2 reads YYNGEE. Trimming took 3 bases from V and 2 from J; bases not matched to a gene: 4. The CDR3 DNA sequence: TGTGCCAGCAGCGCACAGGACAGGGCTGGAAACACCATATATTTT. It yields the protein CASSAQDRAGNTIYF.

V gene TRBV3-1 (or the pseudogene TRBV3-2) combines with J gene TRBJ2-7; possible D gene TRBD1, 6 bases. V lost 4 bases and J lost 2, with 15 bases in between. The CDR3 consists of 15 residues. Germline assignment: CDR1 LGHDT and CDR2 YNNKEL (reference sequence). The CDR3 loop is CASSPRWDTTYEQYF. CDR3 nucleotides: TGTGCCAGCAGCCCGAGGTGGGACACTACCTACGAGCAGTACTTC.

The V call is TRBV12-3 or TRBV12-4, the J call TRBJ1-2, with a weak D call TRBD1 (5 bases). Trimming removed 10 bases at V and 4 bases at J, with 16 bases between. There are 13 residues in the CDR3. The CDR3 here is CATALGDFYGYTF. For the CDR3, the DNA is TGTGCCACCGCTCTCGGGGACTTCTATGGCTACACCTTC.

The chain is built from TRBV21-1 and TRBJ2-7; TRBD1, the D gene given by the table, was not confirmed from the DNA. TRBV21-1 is noted as a pseudogene. This CDR3 region has 14 residues. Here the CDR3 reads CASSNRDSSYEQYF. CDR3 nucleotide sequence: TGTGCCAGCAGCAATAGGGACAGCTCCTACGAGCAGTACTTC.

The chain uses TRBV15 and TRBJ2-1, with 8 bases that match TRBD1. The CDR3 length is 16 residues. CDR1 and CDR2 from the germline V gene are LNHNV and YYDKDF (reference sequence). Trimming removed 2 bases from V and 8 bases from J; junction bases left unmatched: 11. The CDR3 DNA sequence: TGTGCCACCAGCAGACTCAGGACAGGGTATGTGGATGAGCAGTTCTTC. Translation gives CATSRLRTGYVDEQFF.

This clone was seen a handful of times. The rearrangement uses TRBV18 and TRBJ2-4; no clear D gene. V lost 4 bases and J 0 bases, leaving 13 bases between the germline ends. Looked up from germline, CDR1 is KGHSH and CDR2 is LQKENI. The CDR3 sequence is 16 residues long. CDR3 bases: TGTGCCAGCTCACACAGCAATCGTATAGCCAAAAACATTCAGTACTTC. It yields the protein CASSHSNRIAKNIQYF.

The genes are TRBV19 and TRBJ1-2; D might be TRBD1 (6 bases). CDR1 and CDR2 (germline): LNHDA, SQIVND (reference sequence). Trimming removed 3 bases at V and 2 bases at J, with 10 bases between. The CDR3 contains 14 residues. CDR3: CASSMQGNNYGYTF. In nucleotides, the CDR3 is TGTGCCAGTAGTATGCAGGGGAACAACTATGGCTACACCTTC.

The chain recombines TRBV19 with TRBJ1-3; D ambiguous. Looked up from germline, CDR1 is LNHDA and CDR2 is SQIVND (reference sequence). The CDR3 extends over 15 amino acids. Trimming removed 6 bases at V and 0 bases at J, with 12 bases between. The DNA for the CDR3 is TGTGCCAGTAGAGTGCGCGTCCTCTCTGGAAACACCATATATTTT. Its protein product is CASRVRVLSGNTIYF.

The V call is TRBV5-1, the J call TRBJ1-4, with D maybe TRBD1 (6 bases). CDR1 is SGHRS and CDR2 is YFSETQ in the germline V gene. The CDR3 covers 15 residues. V shed 4 bases and J shed 8 bases, with 18 bases lying between them. The CDR3 DNA reads TGCGCCAGCAGCGAGGGAGGGGGGCGCTTGGAAAAACTGTTTTTT. This gives the protein CASSEGGGRLEKLFF.

The genes are TRBV19 and TRBJ1-5; 8 nucleotides line up with TRBD1. This CDR3 has 19 amino acids. The J segment lost 2 bases and the V segment lost 5 bases, leaving 17 bases of the junction unmatched. CDR1 is LNHDA and CDR2 is SQIVND in the germline V gene (reference sequence). CDR3 in amino acids: CASSLSRGTGPDRNQPQHF. DNA for the CDR3: TGTGCCAGTAGTTTGAGTCGCGGGACAGGACCCGATCGCAATCAGCCCCAGCATTTT.

The chain uses TRBV7-9 and TRBJ2-3; D might be TRBD1 (5 bases). Germline V gene data show CDR1 as SEHNR and CDR2 as FQNEAQ (reference sequence). The CDR3 has 14 residues. V gave up 1 base and J gave up 6 bases, with 11 bases separating them. The CDR3 protein is CASSLGDRFDTQYF. CDR3 in DNA: TGTGCCAGCAGCTTAGGTGACAGATTCGATACGCAGTATTTT. Looking up the rest from reference TRBV7-9 and TRBJ2-3 gives the full variable domain: DTGVSQNPRHKITKRGQNVTFRCDPISEHNRLYWYRQTLGQGPEFLTYFQNEAQLEKSRLLSDRFSAERPKGSFSTLEIQRTEQGDSAMYLCASSLGDRFDTQYFGPGTRLTVL.

This clone has only a few counts. This chain links TRBV15 with TRBJ2-7, with TRBD1 matching over 9 bases. This CDR3 region has 16 residues. CDR1 and CDR2 from the germline V gene are LNHNV and YYDKDF (reference sequence). The junction had 3 bases not matched to a gene; V was cut back by 0 bases and J by 0 bases. The CDR3: CATSRDGDRDSYEQYF. DNA of the CDR3: TGTGCCACCAGCAGAGATGGGGACAGGGACTCCTACGAGCAGTACTTC.

This clone turned up a few times. The gene calls are TRBV19 and TRBJ2-7; TRBD1 matches at 10 bases. Trimming took 3 bases from V and 5 from J; bases not matched to a gene: 7. The CDR3 is 15 amino acids. Per germline, CDR1 LNHDA and CDR2 SQIVND (reference sequence). The CDR3 protein is CASSIVGTGVHEQYF. CDR3 in DNA: TGTGCCAGTAGTATTGTTGGGACAGGGGTCCACGAGCAGTACTTC.

In its sample, this clone was seen once. V usage is TRBV19 and J usage is TRBJ2-1; D is possibly TRBD2 (7 bases). The CDR3 loop spans 16 amino acids. V lost 10 bases, J lost 0 bases, and 19 bases lay in between. Germline V CDR1 and CDR2: LNHDA, SQIVND (reference sequence). The CDR3 DNA reads as TGTGCCACCGGAGGGCGGGGGCTAAGCTCCTACAATGAGCAGTTCTTC. This translates into CATGGRGLSSYNEQFF.